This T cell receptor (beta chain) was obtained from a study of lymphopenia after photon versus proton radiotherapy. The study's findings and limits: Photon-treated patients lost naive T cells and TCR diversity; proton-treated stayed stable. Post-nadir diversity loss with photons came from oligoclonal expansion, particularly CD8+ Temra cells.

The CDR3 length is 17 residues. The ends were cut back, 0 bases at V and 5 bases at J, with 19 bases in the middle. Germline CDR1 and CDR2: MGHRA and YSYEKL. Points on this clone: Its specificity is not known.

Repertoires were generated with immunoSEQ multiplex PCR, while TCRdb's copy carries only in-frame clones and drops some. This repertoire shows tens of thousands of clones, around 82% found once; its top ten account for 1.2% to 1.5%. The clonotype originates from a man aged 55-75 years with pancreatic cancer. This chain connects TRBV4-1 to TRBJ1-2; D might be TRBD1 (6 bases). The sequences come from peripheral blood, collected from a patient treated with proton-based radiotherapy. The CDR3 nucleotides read TGCGCCAGCAGCCAAGACAGGGGATTAAGACAGGCATATGGCTACACCTTC. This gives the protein CASSQDRGLRQAYGYTF.